Listed below are T cell receptor beta chains from one sample, sequenced in a study of blood T cell repertoires in COVID-19. Clones were read by immunoSEQ multiplex PCR, and TCRdb kept only the in-frame ones, dropping some. Of some 230,000 clones listed, 65% to 85% are singletons. Sequencing used peripheral blood. Receptors were obtained from a woman aged 25 to 39 who had recovered from COVID-19. CDR3s include the opening cysteine and the closing phenylalanine or tryptophan. A D gene is named only where the DNA matches it firmly. Clone size is given for some rows only: seen once, a few or many times, or a class if the clone is expanded.

>NA|TRBJ1-2|NA|TRBV6-1
CASSVGGGRQTARGYTF
TGTGCCAGCAGTGTAGGGGGAGGGCGGCAAACTGCGCGCGGCTACACCTTC
>TRBD1|TRBJ1-1|NA|TRBV6-5
CASRRQGMNTEAFF
TGTGCCAGCAGAAGACAGGGGATGAACACTGAAGCTTTCTTT
>TRBD2|TRBJ2-4|NA|TRBV9
CASSARTSGGAKNIQYF
TGTGCCAGCAGCGCCAGGACTAGCGGGGGAGCCAAAAACATTCAGTACTTC
>TRBD2|TRBJ2-7|NA|TRBV6-5
CASSYSGSNHEQYF
TGTGCCAGCAGTTATAGCGGGAGTAACCACGAGCAGTACTTC
>TRBD2|TRBJ2-7|NA|TRBV6-5
CASSLSGIASYEQYF
TGTGCCAGCAGTTTAAGCGGGATAGCTTCCTACGAGCAGTACTTC
>NA|TRBJ1-3|NA|TRBV7-2
CASSWTQDGNTIYF
TGTGCCAGCAGCTGGACACAGGACGGAAACACCATATATTTT
>NA|TRBJ2-5|NA|TRBV6-5
CASSNIIGDQETQYF
TGTGCCAGCAGTAACATAATAGGGGACCAAGAGACCCAGTACTTC
>NA|TRBJ2-3|NA|TRBV5-4
CASSWRRSTSITQYF
TGTGCCAGCAGCTGGAGGAGAAGTACTAGTATTACGCAGTATTTT
>TRBD1|TRBJ2-7|NA|TRBV12-5
CASGSDRGLVYEQYF
TGTGCTAGTGGTTCTGACAGGGGGCTGGTCTACGAGCAGTACTTC
>TRBD2|TRBJ2-7|NA|TRBV5-6
CASTLEAGGPVGEQYF
TGTGCCAGCACCCTGGAAGCGGGAGGGCCGGTAGGGGAGCAGTACTTC
>TRBD1|TRBJ2-3|few|TRBV27
CASSPGQGPSTDTQYF
TGTGCCAGCAGTCCAGGACAGGGTCCAAGCACAGATACGCAGTATTTT
>TRBD1|TRBJ2-1|NA|TRBV7-9
CASSLDQGDRSFF
TGTGCCAGCAGCTTAGATCAGGGGGACAGGTCTTTCTTC
>TRBD2|TRBJ2-7|NA|TRBV18
CASSPGGDSGTPREQYF
TGTGCCAGCTCACCAGGTGGTGATAGCGGGACCCCTCGGGAGCAGTACTTC
>NA|TRBJ2-7|once|TRBV5-1
CASSAQGSPYEQYF
TGCGCCAGCAGCGCGCAGGGATCTCCCTACGAGCAGTACTTC
>NA|TRBJ1-1|NA|TRBV7-3
CASSPVGGTEAFF
TGTGCCAGCAGCCCGGTCGGAGGGACTGAAGCTTTCTTT
>TRBD1|TRBJ1-4|many|TRBV29-1
CSAVPPGQGREKLFF
TGCAGCGCAGTACCTCCGGGACAGGGTCGAGAAAAACTGTTTTTT
>NA|TRBJ1-2|NA|TRBV7-8
CASSPERRPSRVGYTF
TGTGCCAGCAGCCCTGAACGTCGACCGTCACGGGTCGGCTACACCTTC
>NA|TRBJ2-6|NA|TRBV9
CASSVLGGGANVLTF
TGTGCCAGCAGCGTATTAGGAGGTGGGGCCAACGTCCTGACTTTC
>TRBD2|TRBJ2-2|NA|TRBV2
CASGREGSGELFF
TGTGCCAGCGGGAGGGAGGGAAGCGGGGAGCTGTTTTTT
>NA|TRBJ2-7|once|TRBV24-1
CATAGSDYEQYF
TGTGCCACCGCCGGGTCCGACTACGAGCAGTACTTC
>TRBD1|TRBJ2-7|few|TRBV5-1
CASSLGGRQGSRNEQYF
TGCGCCAGCAGCTTGGGGGGGCGACAGGGTTCTCGGAACGAGCAGTACTTC
>TRBD1|TRBJ1-1|NA|TRBV3-1/TRBV3-2
CASSRRGTGTGGTEAFF
TGTGCCAGCAGCCGGCGGGGGACCGGGACAGGGGGCACTGAAGCTTTCTTT
>TRBD2|TRBJ2-2|NA|TRBV15
CATSPTAGGVTGELFF
TGTGCCACCAGCCCCACCGCGGGAGGGGTAACCGGGGAGCTGTTTTTT
>TRBD2|TRBJ2-3|NA|TRBV6-2/TRBV6-3
CASSYGGRSDTQYF
TGTGCCAGCAGTTACGGCGGGAGATCAGATACGCAGTATTTT
>TRBD1|TRBJ2-7|once|TRBV28
CASSPRDRVTYEQYF
TGTGCCAGCAGCCCGAGGGACAGGGTTACCTACGAGCAGTACTTC
>NA|TRBJ1-1|NA|TRBV18
CASSPEEGHTEAFF
TGTGCCAGCTCACCTGAGGAGGGGCACACTGAAGCTTTCTTT
>TRBD2|TRBJ2-5|NA|TRBV7-3
CASSLIGGESQETQYF
TGTGCCAGCAGCTTAATTGGGGGGGAGAGCCAAGAGACCCAGTACTTC
>NA|TRBJ2-1|NA|TRBV5-1
CASSFRNEQFF
TGCGCCAGCAGCTTTCGGAATGAGCAGTTCTTC
>NA|TRBJ2-5|once|TRBV28
CASSYAETQYF
TGTGCCAGCAGTTATGCGGAGACCCAGTACTTC
>TRBD1|TRBJ1-2|NA|TRBV11-2
CASSSDRRGGYTF
TGTGCCAGCAGCTCGGACAGGCGCGGTGGCTACACCTTC
>NA|TRBJ1-6|NA|TRBV25-1
CASSDSNSPLHF
TGTGCCAGCAGTGACTCGAATTCACCCCTCCACTTT
>TRBD2|TRBJ2-5|NA|TRBV10-3
CAISESGGSKETQYF
TGTGCCATCAGTGAGTCTGGCGGGAGTAAGGAGACCCAGTACTTC
>NA|TRBJ1-2|NA|TRBV5-1
CASSSILAPENYGYTF
TGCGCCAGCAGCTCAATTTTGGCCCCAGAAAACTATGGCTACACCTTC
>NA|TRBJ2-7|NA|TRBV13
CASSLGGGGGPYEQYF
TGTGCCAGCAGCTTAGGCGGGGGAGGGGGGCCCTACGAGCAGTACTTC
>TRBD1|TRBJ2-7|NA|TRBV4-1
CASSQGTGKISSEQYF
TGCGCCAGCAGCCAGGGGACAGGCAAAATCTCCAGCGAGCAGTACTTC
>NA|TRBJ1-1|NA|TRBV5-1
CASIGVTEAFF
TGCGCCAGCATAGGGGTCACTGAAGCTTTCTTT
>NA|TRBJ2-7|medium-sized|TRBV11-2
CASSLTPSYEQYF
TGTGCCAGCAGCCTGACACCCTCCTACGAGCAGTACTTC
>TRBD1|TRBJ2-7|NA|TRBV11-3
CASSPRDRPYEQYF
TGTGCCAGCAGCCCCCGGGACAGACCCTACGAGCAGTACTTC
>NA|TRBJ1-2|once|TRBV20-1
CSARALSDYTF
TGCAGTGCTAGGGCCCTTTCCGACTACACCTTC
>TRBD1|TRBJ1-2|many|TRBV3-1/TRBV3-2
CASSPRQGSYGYTF
TGTGCCAGCAGCCCCCGACAGGGTAGCTATGGCTACACCTTC
>TRBD1|TRBJ1-5|few|TRBV24-1
CATSDGGTGSNQPQHF
TGTGCCACCAGTGACGGCGGGACAGGTAGCAATCAGCCCCAGCATTTT
>TRBD1|TRBJ1-5|few|TRBV19
CASSIVMGQRSNQPQHF
TGTGCCAGTAGTATAGTTATGGGACAGCGGAGCAATCAGCCCCAGCATTTT
>NA|TRBJ1-6|NA|TRBV7-3
CASSLRGTDGSPLHF
TGTGCCAGCAGCTTAAGAGGGACTGATGGGTCACCCCTCCACTTT
>NA|TRBJ2-2|NA|TRBV30
CAGSGTGELFF
TGTGCCGGGTCGGGCACCGGGGAGCTGTTTTTT
>TRBD1|TRBJ1-2|NA|TRBV7-9
CASSLDGGTGYGYTF
TGTGCCAGCAGCTTAGACGGGGGGACAGGCTATGGCTACACCTTC